Shown below are 19 T cell receptor beta chains from a single sample sequenced in a study of patients and donors after allogeneic stem cell transplantation. One entry per CDR3 protein results from TCRdb running MiXCR on the RT-PCR reads. Of 200,000 to 250,000 distinct CDR3 sequences in the sample, around 41% were seen once. Sequenced: blood, either unsorted or a sorted T cell fraction (not recorded which). These receptors originate from a human donor who was either an allogeneic HSCT recipient or a stem cell or donor lymphocyte infusion donor (not recorded which). It is not recorded whose cells these are; they may come from a transplant donor.

This clonotype came up a few times. The chain has TRBV27 and TRBJ1-5; perhaps TRBD1 as D (5 bases). Germline CDR1 is MNHEY and CDR2 is SMNVEV (reference sequence). CDR3 length equals 13 residues. V lost 4 bases to trimming and J lost 3 bases, with 7 bases between them. The CDR3 DNA is TGTGCCAGCAGTTCAGGGCCCAATCAGCCCCAGCATTTT. This encodes CASSSGPNQPQHF.

This clonotype has only a few counts. The V and J genes are TRBV20-1 and TRBJ1-6; D uncertain. Between the trimmed V and J ends, which lost 3 bases and 5 bases, there was a span of 8 bases. Germline V gene lookup returns CDR1 DFQATT and CDR2 SNEGSKA (reference sequence). This CDR3 contains 13 residues. CDR3 nucleotide sequence: TGCAGTGCTAGTCAGGTCGATAATTCACCCCTCCACTTT. Its translation: CSASQVDNSPLHF.

The genes are TRBV19 and TRBJ2-3; 14 positions match TRBD2. The germline V gene has CDR1 LNHDA and CDR2 SQIVND (reference sequence). V shed 6 bases and J 6 bases; nucleotides not matched to a gene: 5. The CDR3 is 15 amino acids. CDR3 in DNA: TGTGCCAGTAGCGGCGGGACTAGCGGGAGCGATACGCAGTATTTT. This translates into CASSGGTSGSDTQYF.

V gene TRBV20-1 combines with J gene TRBJ1-5; perhaps TRBD1 as D (6 bases). Germline lookup yields CDR1 DFQATT and CDR2 SNEGSKA (reference sequence). The CDR3 loop spans 13 amino acids. The V end was cut by 4 bases, the J end by 0 bases, with 7 bases between. CDR3 amino acids: CSATDSSNQPQHF. The DNA for the CDR3 is TGCAGTGCTACGGACAGTAGCAATCAGCCCCAGCATTTT.

V is TRBV11-2 and J is TRBJ2-7, with TRBD2 as a possible D gene (5 bases). Germline-derived CDR1 and CDR2 are SGHAT and FQNNGV. The CDR3 has 15 amino acids. The germline V and J ends were trimmed by 8 bases and 1 base, with 18 bases remaining between them. The DNA for the CDR3 is TGTGCCAGCTCCACTAGTGAGGGCGGGTCCTACGAGCAGTACTTC. The encoded protein is CASSTSEGGSYEQYF.

About this clonotype: One end of the junction fails to match germline, which may point to a read error. This rearrangement joins TRBV12-3 or TRBV12-4 to TRBJ2-5, with D perhaps TRBD1 or TRBD2 (5 bases each). The CDR3 is made up of 14 amino acids. For the CDR3, the DNA is TGTGCCGGCAGAGCCGGGACGGACAAAGAGACCCAGTACTTC. Protein: CAGRAGTDKETQYF.

The chain is built from TRBV4-2 and TRBJ2-1; 7 positions agree with TRBD2. V lost 6 bases to trimming and J lost 6 bases; unmatched junction nucleotides: 8. The germline V gene encodes CDR1 LGHNA and CDR2 YNFKEQ. The CDR3 extends over 14 amino acids. CDR3 protein: CASRSGTIRNEQFF. CDR3 nucleotide sequence: TGTGCCAGCAGATCCGGGACTATACGCAATGAGCAGTTCTTC.

This chain uses TRBV7-2 with TRBJ1-1, with D maybe TRBD1 (6 bases). This CDR3 spans 14 amino acids. Per germline, CDR1 SGHTA and CDR2 FQGNSA. V shed 6 bases and J shed 3 bases, with 14 bases lying between them. CDR3 coding DNA: TGTGCCAGCAGACGCCAGGGGTCGGACACTGAAGCTTTCTTT. Its translation: CASRRQGSDTEAFF.

This sequence joins TRBV29-1 and TRBJ2-5; 8 nucleotides align to TRBD1. The J segment lost 0 bases and the V segment lost 0 bases, leaving 3 bases of the junction unmatched. The CDR3 consists of 15 residues. Germline CDR1 and CDR2: SQVTM and ANQGSEA. For the CDR3, the DNA is TGCAGCGTTGAAGAGTGGGGACAGGACCAAGAGACCCAGTACTTC. Translating gives CSVEEWGQDQETQYF.

This chain connects TRBV20-1 to TRBJ1-4, with D possibly being TRBD1 (6 bases). Trimming left V 6 bases short and J 8 bases short, with 16 bases between. The CDR3 is 13 residues long. Germline V CDR1 and CDR2: DFQATT, SNEGSKA (reference sequence). For the CDR3, the DNA is TGCAGTGCCGGGTTGGGGGCCGGAGAAAAACTGTTTTTT. Residues: CSAGLGAGEKLFF.

The V and J genes are TRBV18 and TRBJ2-7; possible D gene TRBD1, 5 bases. The CDR3 has 14 amino acids. Germline CDR1 KGHSH, CDR2 LQKENI. V gave up 9 bases and J gave up 0 bases, with 15 bases separating them. CDR3 region: CARRRSDSSYEQYF. CDR3 nucleotide sequence: TGTGCCAGGCGACGGTCCGACAGCTCCTACGAGCAGTACTTC.

CDR3 loop: CASTPTKNTEAFF. The CDR3 region has the DNA TGTGCCAGTACCCCTACGAAGAACACTGAAGCTTTCTTT. The chain couples TRBV28 to TRBJ1-1; D unresolved. The V and J ends lost 9 bases and 1 base respectively, with 12 bases between them. This CDR3 spans 13 amino acids. Germline values: CDR1 MDHEN, CDR2 SYDVKM.

This clonotype has a handful of counts. J is TRBJ1-1 and V is TRBV18; a weak D match, TRBD1 (5 bases). Per germline, CDR1 KGHSH and CDR2 LQKENI. V gave up 5 bases and J gave up 1 base, with 8 bases separating them. CDR3 length: 13 residues. The CDR3 DNA sequence: TGTGCCAGCTCAGTGGGGACGAACACTGAAGCTTTCTTT. It yields the protein CASSVGTNTEAFF.

This clonotype has a handful of counts. The rearrangement uses TRBV7-9 and TRBJ1-4, with D unresolved. The V gene lost 6 bases and the J gene lost 8 bases, with 7 bases spanning the gap. The CDR3 has 11 residues. Germline V gene sequence: CDR1 SEHNR, CDR2 FQNEAQ (reference sequence). The CDR3 nucleotides read TGTGCCAGCAGTATACAGGAAAAACTGTTTTTT. This sequence encodes CASSIQEKLFF.

The CDR3: CASRPPSAGNEKLFF. For the CDR3, the DNA is TGTGCCAGCAGGCCCCCCTCGGCTGGGAATGAAAAACTGTTTTTT. The V gene is TRBV6-2 or TRBV6-3, the J gene TRBJ1-4, with D unclear. The germline gives CDR1 MNHEY, CDR2 SVGEGT. V lost 6 bases, J lost 5 bases, and 16 bases lay in between. The CDR3 runs to 15 residues.

The chain recombines TRBV7-9 with TRBJ2-5; the D is unclear. V lost 7 bases, J lost 6 bases, and 12 bases lay in between. The germline V gene has CDR1 SEHNR and CDR2 FQNEAQ (reference sequence). CDR3 size: 12 residues. The DNA for the CDR3 is TGTGCCAGCACCCTTTCCGGCCAGACCCAGTACTTC. Translating it yields CASTLSGQTQYF.

There are a few counts of this clonotype. The rearrangement joins TRBV5-1 to TRBJ1-1, with D perhaps matching TRBD1 (5 bases). This CDR3 is built from 15 residues. V lost 2 bases and J 0 bases, leaving 11 bases between the germline ends. Germline V gene sequence: CDR1 SGHRS, CDR2 YFSETQ. The CDR3, as DNA: TGCGCCAGCAGCTTCGGGACGGATTTGAACACTGAAGCTTTCTTT. It encodes CASSFGTDLNTEAFF.

This clonotype showed up just a few times. The chain combines TRBV7-3 with TRBJ1-4, with 9 bases identical to TRBD1. V trimming: 6 bases; J trimming: 0 bases; junction bases outside the gene matches: 14. This CDR3 is 19 amino acids long. Looked up from germline, CDR1 is SGHTA and CDR2 is FQGTGA. CDR3 region: CASRPPRDRDQATNEKLFF. CDR3 nucleotide sequence: TGTGCCAGCAGACCACCCCGGGACAGGGATCAAGCAACTAATGAAAAACTGTTTTTT.

In the case of this clonotype: A clone one base away is much larger, so this may be a read error. The chain employs TRBV6-5 and TRBJ2-7; 8 bases line up with TRBD2. The CDR3 length is 16 residues. Germline V gives CDR1 MNHEY, CDR2 SVGAGI. With 6 bases clipped from V and 0 bases from J, the junction kept 10 bases outside the gene matches. The CDR3 nucleotides are TGTGCCAGCAGGTTTCTTAGCGGGGAGCTCTCCTACGAGCAGTACTTC. Encoded protein: CASRFLSGELSYEQYF.